One sample yielded the 18 T cell receptor beta chains listed below, sequenced in a study of T cells in women clearing cervical HPV infection. TCRdb's table, derived via immunoSEQ multiplex PCR, lists solely in-frame clones and lacks some. This table lists around 30,000 clones. The source material was blood buffy coat. The receptors here all came from a woman aged 18 to 75 with a cervical HPV16 infection that either progressed to CIN3+ or cleared (not recorded which).

CDR3 bases read: TGTGCCAGCAGTGAACGTGGGCTAGCGGGGGGGAATACG. The encoded protein is CASSERGLAGGNT. The complete CDR3 sequence is CASSERGLAGGNTQYF. The rearrangement uses TRBV2 and TRBJ2-3, with 12 bases fitting TRBD2. The read falls 3 residues short of the CDR3 end, and the missing part is taken from the germline J gene. After removal of 2 bases from V and 7 bases from J, the junction contained 7 bases not matched to a gene. The CDR3 extends over 16 amino acids. Per germline, CDR1 SNHLY and CDR2 FYNNEI. Supplemented by reference TRBV2 and TRBJ2-3, the full variable domain reads EPEVTQTPSHQVTQMGQEVILRCVPISNHLYFYWYRQILGQKVEFLVSFYNNEISEKSEIFDDQFSVERPDGSNFTLKIRSTKLEDSAMYFCASSERGLAGGNTQYFGPGTRLTVL.

Turning to this clone: The CDR3 end falls 3 residues outside the read, so it is completed with the germline J gene. The V gene is TRBV2, the J gene TRBJ2-1; the match to TRBD2 covers 9 bases. Germline CDR1 reads SNHLY; CDR2 reads FYNNEI. The V and J ends lost 1 base and 8 bases, in that order; junction bases with no gene match: 6. The CDR3 is 15 amino acids. The CDR3 loop reads CASSEGAGGPDEQFF. The covered CDR3 bases are TGTGCCAGCAGTGAAGGGGCGGGGGGGCCGGATGAG.

Of note for this clone: The read halts 3 residues ahead of the CDR3 end, with the missing end drawn from the germline J gene. The chain is built from TRBV2 and TRBJ2-1, with a possible D match to TRBD2 (5 bases). This CDR3 has 14 amino acids. Germline CDR1 reads SNHLY; CDR2 reads FYNNEI. The germline V and J ends were trimmed by 7 bases and 8 bases, with 18 bases remaining between them. The part of the CDR3 DNA that was read is TGTGCCAGCACCCAAAGGACTGTTCGCGATGAG. This encodes CASTQRTVRDE. The complete CDR3 protein is CASTQRTVRDEQFF.

On this clone: The read falls 3 residues short of the CDR3 end, and the missing part is taken from the germline J gene. The V gene is TRBV30, the J gene TRBJ1-2; tentative D call: TRBD1 (5 bases). CDR3 length equals 12 residues. CDR1 GTSNPN and CDR2 SVGIG come from the germline V gene (reference sequence). The CDR3 bases that were read are TGTGCCTGGAGTAAGGGGTATCTGGGC. It is translated as CAWSKGYLG. The entire CDR3 reads CAWSKGYLGYTF.

With respect to this clone: Read coverage stops 3 residues before the CDR3 terminus; the germline J gene supplies the remainder. J is TRBJ2-3 and V is TRBV10-1, with 11 bases identical to TRBD2. Germline V gene lookup returns CDR1 WNHNN and CDR2 SYGVQD (reference sequence). The V gene end was trimmed by 6 bases and the J gene end by 0 bases; junction bases not matched to a gene: 2. The CDR3 spans 15 residues. The DNA read from the CDR3 is TGCGCCAGCAGCAGACTAGCGGGAAGCACAGATACG. Its translation is CASSRLAGSTDT. In full, the CDR3 reads CASSRLAGSTDTQYF.

Comment on this clone: The DNA ends 3 residues before the CDR3 does, and the rest of the CDR3 is filled in from the germline J gene. The chain joins TRBV20-1 to TRBJ2-3; 13 bases are a match to TRBD2. Trimming at V came to 6 bases and at J to 3 bases, leaving 12 bases not matched to a gene. This CDR3 is built from 17 residues. Germline assignment: CDR1 DFQATT and CDR2 SNEGSKA (reference sequence). The sequenced part of the CDR3 DNA is TGCAGTGCCCTTCGGACTAGCGGGGGACCAGGGACAGATACG. This codes for CSALRTSGGPGTDT. The entire CDR3 protein is CSALRTSGGPGTDTQYF.

Note on this clone: The read halts 3 residues ahead of the CDR3 end, with the missing end drawn from the germline J gene. The chain employs TRBV2 and TRBJ1-2; a weak D match, TRBD1 (6 bases). The CDR3 has 12 residues. Looked up from germline, CDR1 is SNHLY and CDR2 is FYNNEI. The CDR3 DNA, read in part, is TGTGCCAGCAGTGAGAGACAGGCCAGC. Its protein product is CASSERQAS. The whole CDR3 reads CASSERQASYTF.

A remark on this clone: The CDR3 end falls 3 residues outside the read, so it is completed with the germline J gene. This chain connects TRBV5-1 to TRBJ2-1; TRBD2 might be the D (6 bases). Germline V gene data show CDR1 as SGHRS and CDR2 as YFSETQ. The CDR3 is made up of 16 amino acids. V was trimmed by 0 bases and J by 6 bases, leaving 16 bases between them. The CDR3 loop is CASSLVAGKTGNEQFF. The CDR3 bases that were read are TGCGCCAGCAGCTTGGTGGCGGGGAAGACCGGCAATGAG.

As to this clone: The CDR3 extends 3 residues past the end of the read, so its final part is completed from the germline J gene. The chain links TRBV6-2 or TRBV6-3 to TRBJ1-4; no clear D gene. Germline V gene lookup returns CDR1 MNHEY and CDR2 SVGEGT. V was clipped by 2 bases and J by 8 bases, with 15 bases between them. The CDR3 has 15 amino acids. The CDR3 DNA, read in part, is TGTGCCAGCAGTTACCCGGGTCCCCAAGGCGAAAAA. Translated, it gives CASSYPGPQGEK. The entire CDR3 reads CASSYPGPQGEKLFF.

CDR3: CAISSTGYSGNTIYF. The sequenced part of the CDR3 DNA is TGTGCCATCAGCAGTACGGGGTACTCTGGAAACACC. J is TRBJ1-3 and V is TRBV10-3, with D unresolved. The read falls 3 residues short of the CDR3 end, and the missing part is taken from the germline J gene. CDR3 length equals 15 residues. V shed 6 bases and J shed 0 bases, with 12 bases lying between them. The V gene's germline CDR1 is ENHRY and CDR2 SYGVKD.

In regard to this clone: The read falls 3 residues short of the CDR3 end, and the missing part is taken from the germline J gene. The V call is TRBV6-2 or TRBV6-3, the J call TRBJ1-2; tentatively, D is TRBD1 (5 bases). Germline V CDR1 and CDR2: MNHEY, SVGEGT. V was cut by 8 bases and J by 6 bases, with 10 bases left in between. This CDR3 has 11 amino acids. This chain's CDR3 is CASQGINGYTF. Partial CDR3 DNA: TGTGCCAGCCAGGGTATCAATGGC.

On this clone itself: The read ends 3 residues early relative to the CDR3; the germline J gene fills the gap. V usage is TRBV30 and J usage is TRBJ1-2; 7 bases are shared with TRBD1. Germline V gives CDR1 GTSNPN, CDR2 SVGIG (reference sequence). The CDR3 totals 14 residues. V lost 5 bases to trimming and J lost 7 bases; unmatched junction nucleotides: 13. The CDR3 DNA, read in part, is TGTGCCTGGGGAGGATACAGGGGTAAGGGTGGC. As protein: CAWGGYRGKGG. The whole CDR3 sequence is CAWGGYRGKGGYTF.

Turning to this clone: The read finishes 3 residues shy of the CDR3 end, and the germline J gene is used to complete it. V usage is TRBV18 and J usage is TRBJ2-7; 11 bases are shared with TRBD1. This CDR3 has 14 amino acids. Germline CDR1 is KGHSH and CDR2 is LQKENI. V trimming: 5 bases; J trimming: 6 bases; junction bases outside the gene matches: 6. The sequenced part of the CDR3 DNA is TGTGCCAGCTCATCCGGGACAGGGGGAAGCGAG. This sequence encodes CASSSGTGGSE. The whole CDR3 protein is CASSSGTGGSEQYF.

With regard to this clone: The CDR3 is cut off 3 residues early in the read; its end comes from the germline J gene. The rearrangement uses TRBV10-2 and TRBJ1-2, with TRBD1 as a possible D gene (5 bases). The CDR3 is 14 amino acids. Germline CDR1 WSHSY, CDR2 SAAADI. Trimming took 3 bases from V and 5 from J, leaving 13 bases between them. The covered CDR3 bases are TGCGCCAGCAGTGAACGGCAGGGCACTTATGGC. Translated, it gives CASSERQGTYG. The CDR3 in its entirety is CASSERQGTYGYTF.

The CDR3 loop is CSAPQRGAKNIQYF. The DNA read from the CDR3 is TGCAGTGCTCCCCAACGGGGAGCCAAAAACATT. The chain links TRBV20-1 to TRBJ2-4; D possibly corresponds to TRBD2 (5 bases). The CDR3 is cut off 3 residues early in the read; its end comes from the germline J gene. The length of the CDR3 is 14 residues. Trimming removed 5 bases at V and 0 bases at J, with 11 bases between. Germline V lookup: CDR1 DFQATT, CDR2 SNEGSKA (reference sequence).

Comments on this clone: From the germline J gene comes the end of the CDR3, since the read stops 3 residues before it. This rearrangement joins TRBV24-1 to TRBJ2-1, with 10 bases fitting TRBD1. Germline trimming cut 3 bases from V and 7 bases from J; bases unmatched to any gene: 8. The CDR3 length is 16 residues. CDR1 and CDR2 from the germline V gene are KGHDR and SFDVKD. The part of the CDR3 DNA that was read is TGTGCCACCAGTGATACCCGACAGGGGGCAAGGAATGAG. It codes for CATSDTRQGARNE. The CDR3, in full, reads CATSDTRQGARNEQFF.

Here the CDR3 reads CASSQDGLGQGRNTIYF. Partial CDR3 DNA: TGTGCCAGCAGCCAAGATGGGTTGGGACAGGGAAGAAACACC. The V and J genes are TRBV4-2 and TRBJ1-3; 9 nucleotides line up with TRBD1. From the germline J gene comes the end of the CDR3, since the read stops 3 residues before it. The germline CDR1 and CDR2 sequences are LGHNA and YNFKEQ. Trimming cost V 0 bases and J 5 bases; bases outside gene matches: 8. The CDR3 totals 17 residues.

Turning to this clone: The CDR3 end falls 3 residues outside the read, so it is completed with the germline J gene. The chain joins TRBV20-1 to TRBJ2-5; D is undetermined. There are 17 residues in the CDR3. Germline V gives CDR1 DFQATT, CDR2 SNEGSKA (reference sequence). V gave up 0 bases and J gave up 4 bases, with 21 bases separating them. The DNA read from the CDR3 is TGCAGTGCTAGAGATCCGCTAACACAGAGGATGAGAGAGACC. Translated, it gives CSARDPLTQRMRET. The full CDR3 protein is CSARDPLTQRMRETQYF.